This T cell receptor beta chain was sequenced for a study of CD8 T cells in ankylosing spondylitis. Notes on the study in general: In reactive arthritis synovial fluid and blood, some motif variants had been reported before. Characteristic, it appeared, of ankylosing spondylitis blood was a TCR beta motif of fewer than 10 highly homologous variants.

TCRdb fed the 5' RACE reads into MiXCR, producing one record per CDR3 protein. The sample lists around 540,000 distinct CDR3 sequences; roughly 13% were seen once. This clonotype occurred many times. What it recognizes is unknown. CDR1 MGHRA and CDR2 YSYEKL come from the germline V gene. The CDR3 runs 16 residues. V lost 2 bases, J lost 9 bases, and 9 bases stayed unmatched. V is TRBV4-1 and J is TRBJ1-6; 8 positions match TRBD1. What was sequenced was blood, either unsorted or a sorted T cell fraction (not recorded which). This TCR derives from a male donor with ankylosing spondylitis. As DNA, the CDR3 is TGCGCCAGCAGCCAATCCCGGACAGGGACAATTTCACCCCTCCACTTT. It encodes CASSQSRTGTISPLHF.